This T cell receptor beta chain was profiled in a study of patients and donors after allogeneic stem cell transplantation. From the RT-PCR reads, TCRdb called clonotypes with MiXCR, one entry per CDR3 protein. This table holds 200,000 to 250,000 distinct CDR3 sequences, around an eighth found once. Deletions cut 0 bases from V and 7 bases from J, with 16 bases between. CDR1 is DFQATT and CDR2 is SNEGSKA in the germline V gene (reference sequence). The CDR3 contains 15 residues. Sequencing used blood, either unsorted or a sorted T cell fraction (not recorded which). This receptor was obtained from a human donor who was either an allogeneic HSCT recipient or a stem cell or donor lymphocyte infusion donor (not recorded which). It is not recorded whose cells these are; they may come from a transplant donor. This chain connects TRBV20-1 to TRBJ1-5, with a weak D call TRBD1 (6 bases). The CDR3 DNA follows: TGCAGTGCTAGAGAGACGGGACATTCCAGCCAGCCCCAGCATTTT. As protein: CSARETGHSSQPQHF.